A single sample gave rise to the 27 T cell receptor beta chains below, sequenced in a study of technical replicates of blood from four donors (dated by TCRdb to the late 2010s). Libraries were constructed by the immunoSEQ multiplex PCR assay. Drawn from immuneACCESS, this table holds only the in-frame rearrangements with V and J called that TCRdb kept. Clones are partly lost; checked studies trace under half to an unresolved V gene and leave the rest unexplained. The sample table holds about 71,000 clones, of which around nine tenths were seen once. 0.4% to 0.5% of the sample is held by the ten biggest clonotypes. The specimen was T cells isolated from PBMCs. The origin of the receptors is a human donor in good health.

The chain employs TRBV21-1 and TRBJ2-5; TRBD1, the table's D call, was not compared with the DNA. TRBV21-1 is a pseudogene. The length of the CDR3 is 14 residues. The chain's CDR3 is CASRTGHLMETQYF. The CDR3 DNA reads TGTGCCAGCAGAACGGGACATCTAATGGAGACCCAGTACTTC.

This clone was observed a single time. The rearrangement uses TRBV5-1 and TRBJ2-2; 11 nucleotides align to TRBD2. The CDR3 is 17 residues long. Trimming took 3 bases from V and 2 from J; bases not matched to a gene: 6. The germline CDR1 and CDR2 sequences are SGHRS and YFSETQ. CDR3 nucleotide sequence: TGCGCCAGCAGCTACCGGGGACTAGCGGATAACACCGGGGAGCTGTTTTTT. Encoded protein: CASSYRGLADNTGELFF.

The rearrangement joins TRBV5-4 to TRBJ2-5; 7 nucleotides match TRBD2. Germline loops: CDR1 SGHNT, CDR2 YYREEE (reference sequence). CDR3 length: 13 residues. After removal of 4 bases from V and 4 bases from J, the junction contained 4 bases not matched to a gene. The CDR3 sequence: CASSQGGGETQYF. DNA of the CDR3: TGTGCCAGCAGCCAGGGCGGGGGAGAGACCCAGTACTTC.

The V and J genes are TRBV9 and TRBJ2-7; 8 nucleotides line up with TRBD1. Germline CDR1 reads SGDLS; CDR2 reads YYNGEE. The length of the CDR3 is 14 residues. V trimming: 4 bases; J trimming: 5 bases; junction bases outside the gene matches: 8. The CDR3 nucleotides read TGTGCCAGCAGCAGCCGGGACAGGTTACACGAGCAGTACTTC. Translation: CASSSRDRLHEQYF. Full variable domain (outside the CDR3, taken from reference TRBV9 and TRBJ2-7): DSGVTQTPKHLITATGQRVTLRCSPRSGDLSVYWYQQSLDQGLQFLIQYYNGEERAKGNILERFSAQQFPDLHSELNLSSLELGDSALYFCASSSRDRLHEQYFGPGTRLTVT.

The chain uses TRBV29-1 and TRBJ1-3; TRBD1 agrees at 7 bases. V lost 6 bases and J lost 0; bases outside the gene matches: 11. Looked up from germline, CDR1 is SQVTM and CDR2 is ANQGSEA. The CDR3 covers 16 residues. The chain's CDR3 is CSVEPGQMGSGNTIYF. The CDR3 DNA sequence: TGCAGCGTCGAACCGGGACAGATGGGCTCTGGAAACACCATATATTTT.

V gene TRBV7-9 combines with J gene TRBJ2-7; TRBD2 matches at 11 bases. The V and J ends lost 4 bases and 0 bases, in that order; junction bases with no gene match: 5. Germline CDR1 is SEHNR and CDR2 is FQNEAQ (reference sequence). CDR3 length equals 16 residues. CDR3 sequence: CASSSLSGRASYEQYF. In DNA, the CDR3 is TGTGCCAGCAGCTCCCTTAGCGGGAGGGCCTCCTACGAGCAGTACTTC.

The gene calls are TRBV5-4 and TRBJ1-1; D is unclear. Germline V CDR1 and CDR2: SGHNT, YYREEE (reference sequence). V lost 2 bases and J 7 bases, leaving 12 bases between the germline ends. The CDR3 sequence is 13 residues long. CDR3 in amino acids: CASSLTGLGEAFF. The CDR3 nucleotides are TGTGCCAGCAGCTTAACGGGGTTGGGTGAAGCTTTCTTT.

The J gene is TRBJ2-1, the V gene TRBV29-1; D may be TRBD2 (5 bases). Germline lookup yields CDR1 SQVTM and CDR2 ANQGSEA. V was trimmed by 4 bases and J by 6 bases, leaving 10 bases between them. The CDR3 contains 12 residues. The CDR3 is CSVARLSNEQFF. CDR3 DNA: TGCAGCGTTGCCAGACTAAGCAATGAGCAGTTCTTC.

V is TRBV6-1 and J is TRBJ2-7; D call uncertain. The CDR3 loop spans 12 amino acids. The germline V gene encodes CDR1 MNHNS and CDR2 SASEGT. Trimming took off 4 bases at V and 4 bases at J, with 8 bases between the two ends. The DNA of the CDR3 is TGTGCCAGCAGTGGTCACACATACGAGCAGTACTTC. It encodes CASSGHTYEQYF.

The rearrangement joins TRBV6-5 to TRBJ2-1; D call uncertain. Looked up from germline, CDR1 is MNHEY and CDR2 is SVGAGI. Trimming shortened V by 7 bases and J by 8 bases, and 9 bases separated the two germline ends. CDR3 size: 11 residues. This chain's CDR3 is CASTGFDEQFF. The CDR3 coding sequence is TGTGCCAGCACAGGTTTCGATGAGCAGTTCTTC.

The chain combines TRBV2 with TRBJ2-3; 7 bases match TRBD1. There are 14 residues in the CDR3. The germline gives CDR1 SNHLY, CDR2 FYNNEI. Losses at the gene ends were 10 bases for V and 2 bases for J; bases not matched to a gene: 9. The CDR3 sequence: CATDRDSLTDTQYF. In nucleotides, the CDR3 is TGTGCCACCGACCGGGACAGCCTCACAGATACGCAGTATTTT.

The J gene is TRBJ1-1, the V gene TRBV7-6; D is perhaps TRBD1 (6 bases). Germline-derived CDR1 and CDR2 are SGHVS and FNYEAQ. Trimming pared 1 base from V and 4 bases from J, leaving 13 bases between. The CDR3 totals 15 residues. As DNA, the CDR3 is TGTGCCAGCAGCTTAGTGCAGGGGCCCTCCACTGAAGCTTTCTTT. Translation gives CASSLVQGPSTEAFF.

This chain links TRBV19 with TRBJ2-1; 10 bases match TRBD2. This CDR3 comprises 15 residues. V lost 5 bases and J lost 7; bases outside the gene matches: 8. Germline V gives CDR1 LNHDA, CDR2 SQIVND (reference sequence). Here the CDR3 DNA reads TGTGCCAGTAGTCTAGTTCCGGGACTAGCGAATGAGCAGTTCTTC. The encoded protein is CASSLVPGLANEQFF.

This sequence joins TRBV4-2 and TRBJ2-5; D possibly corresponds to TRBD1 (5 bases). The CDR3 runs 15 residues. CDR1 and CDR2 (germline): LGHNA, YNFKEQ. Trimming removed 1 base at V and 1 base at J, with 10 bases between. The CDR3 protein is CASSQGTGIQETQYF. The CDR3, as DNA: TGTGCCAGCAGCCAAGGTACAGGCATCCAAGAGACCCAGTACTTC.

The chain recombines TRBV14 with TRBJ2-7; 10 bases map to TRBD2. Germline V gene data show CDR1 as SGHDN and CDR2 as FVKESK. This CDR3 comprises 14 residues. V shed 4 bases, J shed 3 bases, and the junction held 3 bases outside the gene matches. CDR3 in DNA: TGTGCCAGCAGCCGGACTAGCGGCCTCTACGAGCAGTACTTC. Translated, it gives CASSRTSGLYEQYF. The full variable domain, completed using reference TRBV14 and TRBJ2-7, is EAGVTQFPSHSVIEKGQTVTLRCDPISGHDNLYWYRRVMGKEIKFLLHFVKESKQDESGMPNNRFLAERTGGTYSTLKVQPAELEDSGVYFCASSRTSGLYEQYFGPGTRLTVT.

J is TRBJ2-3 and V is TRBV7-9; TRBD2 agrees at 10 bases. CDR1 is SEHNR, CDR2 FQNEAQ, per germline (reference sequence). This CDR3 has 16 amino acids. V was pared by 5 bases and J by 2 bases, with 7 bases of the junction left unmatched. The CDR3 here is CASSLLTSGPTDTQYF. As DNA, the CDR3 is TGTGCCAGCAGCCTCCTGACTAGCGGGCCCACAGATACGCAGTATTTT.

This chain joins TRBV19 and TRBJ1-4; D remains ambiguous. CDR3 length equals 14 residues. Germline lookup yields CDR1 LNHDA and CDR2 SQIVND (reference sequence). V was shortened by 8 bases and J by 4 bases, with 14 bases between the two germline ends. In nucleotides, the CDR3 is TGTGCCAGTGATTTACCCGGGGATAATGAAAAACTGTTTTTT. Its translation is CASDLPGDNEKLFF.

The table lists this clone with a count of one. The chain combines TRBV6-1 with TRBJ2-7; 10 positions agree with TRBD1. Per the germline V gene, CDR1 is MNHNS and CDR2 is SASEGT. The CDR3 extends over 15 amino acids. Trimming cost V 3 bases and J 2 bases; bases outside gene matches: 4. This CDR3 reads CASSEGGTGAYEQYF. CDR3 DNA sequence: TGTGCCAGCAGTGAGGGGGGGACAGGGGCCTACGAGCAGTACTTC.

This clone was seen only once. CDR3 loop: CASSATGGGGYTF. In DNA form, the CDR3 reads TGTGCCAGCAGCGCGACAGGGGGCGGGGGCTACACCTTC. The J gene is TRBJ1-2, the V gene TRBV9; 10 bases fit TRBD1. The trim removed 3 bases at V and 8 bases at J, leaving 4 bases unmatched. The CDR3 sequence is 13 residues long. Germline loops: CDR1 SGDLS, CDR2 YYNGEE.

The CDR3 nucleotides read TGTGCCAGTAGTACGGCAGGGGGCTTCCATGAGCAGTTCTTC. This codes for CASSTAGGFHEQFF. The J gene is TRBJ2-1, the V gene TRBV19; 8 bases align to TRBD1. The V gene end was trimmed by 4 bases and the J gene end by 8 bases; junction bases not matched to a gene: 7. Germline loops: CDR1 LNHDA, CDR2 SQIVND (reference sequence). This CDR3 has 14 amino acids.

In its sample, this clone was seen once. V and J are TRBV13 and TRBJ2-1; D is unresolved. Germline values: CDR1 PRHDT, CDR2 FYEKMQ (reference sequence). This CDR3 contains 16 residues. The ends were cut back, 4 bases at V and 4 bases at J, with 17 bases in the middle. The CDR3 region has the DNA TGTGCCAGCAGCTCCCTCCTCTCCAGCGCTTACAATGAGCAGTTCTTC. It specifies CASSSLLSSAYNEQFF.

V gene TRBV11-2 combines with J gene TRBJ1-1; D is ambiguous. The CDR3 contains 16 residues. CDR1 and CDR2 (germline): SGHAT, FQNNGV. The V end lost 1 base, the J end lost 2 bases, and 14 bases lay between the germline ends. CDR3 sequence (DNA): TGTGCCAGCAGCTTAGTCCAGAGGGTAAGAAACACTGAAGCTTTCTTT. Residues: CASSLVQRVRNTEAFF.

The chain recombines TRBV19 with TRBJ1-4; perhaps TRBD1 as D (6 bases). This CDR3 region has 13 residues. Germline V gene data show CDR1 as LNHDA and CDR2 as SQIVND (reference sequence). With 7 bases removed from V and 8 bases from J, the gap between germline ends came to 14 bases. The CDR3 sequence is CASTMGAREKLFF. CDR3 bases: TGTGCCAGTACGATGGGGGCGCGAGAAAAACTGTTTTTT.

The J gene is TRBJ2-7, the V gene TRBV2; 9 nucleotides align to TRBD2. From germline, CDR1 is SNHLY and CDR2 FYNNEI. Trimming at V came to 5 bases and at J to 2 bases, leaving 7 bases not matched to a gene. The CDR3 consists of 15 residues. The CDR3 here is CASSPGLAGPYEQYF. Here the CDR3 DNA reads TGTGCCAGCAGTCCGGGGCTAGCGGGACCCTACGAGCAGTACTTC.

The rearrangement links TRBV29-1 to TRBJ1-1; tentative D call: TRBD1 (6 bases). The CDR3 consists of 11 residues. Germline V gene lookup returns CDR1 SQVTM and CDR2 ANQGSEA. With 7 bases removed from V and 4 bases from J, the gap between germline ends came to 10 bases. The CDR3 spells CSAQGGTEAFF. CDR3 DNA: TGCAGCGCACAGGGTGGCACTGAAGCTTTCTTT.

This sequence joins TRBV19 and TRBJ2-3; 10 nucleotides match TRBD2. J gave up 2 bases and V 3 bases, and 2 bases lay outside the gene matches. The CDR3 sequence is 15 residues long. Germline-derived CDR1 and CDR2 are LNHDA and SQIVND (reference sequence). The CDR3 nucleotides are TGTGCCAGTAGTATCCTAGCGGGGGACACAGATACGCAGTATTTT. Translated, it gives CASSILAGDTDTQYF.

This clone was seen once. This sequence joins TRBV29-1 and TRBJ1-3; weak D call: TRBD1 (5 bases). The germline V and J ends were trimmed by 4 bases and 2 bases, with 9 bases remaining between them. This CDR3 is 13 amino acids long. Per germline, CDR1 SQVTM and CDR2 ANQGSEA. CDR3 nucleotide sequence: TGCAGCGTTGCTGGGGGGGCTGGAAACACCATATATTTT. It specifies CSVAGGAGNTIYF.